The rows below give T cell receptor beta chains drawn from one sample of a study of blood T cell repertoires in COVID-19. Sequencing used immunoSEQ multiplex PCR; TCRdb keeps in-frame clones, though not all of them. The data show approximately 120,000 clones, around 85% seen once. Material for sequencing was peripheral blood. These receptors were taken from a human donor in a cohort sampled during active COVID-19. Both conserved end residues are part of each CDR3. D genes are given only for firm matches. Clone size is given for some rows only: seen once, a few or many times, or a class if the clone is expanded.

- | TRBJ2-2 | TRBV4-1 | TRBD1 | CASSQLRGRGGELFF | TGCGCCAGCAGCCAGCTCAGGGGGCGCGGAGGGGAGCTGTTTTTT
once | TRBJ1-4 | TRBV7-2 | - | CASSLGGRRVEKLFF | TGTGCCAGCAGCTTGGGGGGGAGACGCGTGGAAAAACTGTTTTTT
- | TRBJ1-1 | TRBV18 | TRBD1 | CASSLPQGEKTEAFF | TGTGCCAGCTCACTCCCACAGGGGGAGAAAACTGAAGCTTTCTTT
many | TRBJ2-5 | TRBV24-1 | - | CATSDLSGSETQYF | TGTGCCACCAGTGATTTGTCCGGGTCAGAGACCCAGTACTTC
- | TRBJ1-1 | TRBV5-6 | - | CASSLSGEAFF | TGTGCCAGCAGCTTGTCCGGTGAAGCTTTCTTT
- | TRBJ2-7 | TRBV5-7 | TRBD2 | CASSFLRGGSYEQYF | TGTGCCAGCAGCTTTTTGCGGGGGGGGTCCTACGAGCAGTACTTC
- | TRBJ2-1 | TRBV11-2 | TRBD2 | CASSPLWREGLNEQFF | TGTGCCAGCAGCCCCCTATGGCGGGAGGGCTTAAATGAGCAGTTCTTC
- | TRBJ2-3 | TRBV18 | - | CASSRQPSRVTDTQYF | TGTGCCAGCTCACGACAACCTAGCCGGGTCACAGATACGCAGTATTTT
once | TRBJ2-1 | TRBV20-1 | - | CSARGPNEQFF | TGCAGTGCCCGCGGCCCCAATGAGCAGTTCTTC
- | TRBJ2-1 | TRBV25-1 | TRBD1 | CASSELRGTGVLDEQFF | TGTGCCAGCAGTGAATTAAGAGGGACAGGGGTTTTGGATGAGCAGTTCTTC
- | TRBJ1-5 | TRBV4-3 | - | CASSQDHRTNQPQHF | TGCGCCAGCAGCCAAGATCATAGAACCAATCAGCCCCAGCATTTT
- | TRBJ2-1 | TRBV9 | - | CASSVVAQSSYNEQFF | TGTGCCAGCAGCGTAGTAGCCCAGAGCTCCTACAATGAGCAGTTCTTC
- | TRBJ1-2 | TRBV30 | TRBD1 | CAWSRDRFYTF | TGTGCCTGGAGTAGGGACAGGTTCTACACCTTC
- | TRBJ1-4 | TRBV9 | - | CASSVEGGSTNEKLFF | TGTGCCAGCAGCGTAGAGGGGGGGTCAACTAATGAAAAACTGTTTTTT